This record looks at one T cell receptor (beta chain) sequence and its context. Antigen unknown. This specimen belongs to a study of cytomegalovirus exposure and HLA in healthy donors. Whole-study results and caveats: A later analysis by the authors found several of the most significant clusters apparently linked to common viral pathogens. In a later analysis, CMV-associated beta chains were mostly HLA-associated, it appeared. Overall, some 160 TCR beta chains were annotated as cytomegalovirus-associated.

Vbeta (60) and Jbeta (13) primers were used in the PCR. Source study methods: Roughly 76 million unique TCR beta chains, roughly 11 million of them shared, were counted by a later analysis. The method was immunoSEQ multiplex PCR; TCRdb's version includes in-frame clones alone and lacks a portion of them. V and J calls and clone size are given by that table; D and trimming were obtained from the DNA. Of about 190,000 clones listed, over 65% were seen once; the top ten hold roughly 2.6%. The TCR sequence derives from a woman aged 45 to 65 in good health and CMV-seropositive. The specimen was PBMCs.

CDR3 sequence reads: CAGETGSSYEQYF. In nucleotides, the CDR3 is TGTGCCGGGGAGACAGGGAGCTCCTACGAGCAGTACTTC. J is TRBJ2-7 and V is TRBV2, with 7 positions matching TRBD1. V lost 11 bases to trimming and J lost 0 bases; unmatched junction nucleotides: 7. The CDR3 totals 13 residues. Germline values: CDR1 SNHLY, CDR2 FYNNEI.